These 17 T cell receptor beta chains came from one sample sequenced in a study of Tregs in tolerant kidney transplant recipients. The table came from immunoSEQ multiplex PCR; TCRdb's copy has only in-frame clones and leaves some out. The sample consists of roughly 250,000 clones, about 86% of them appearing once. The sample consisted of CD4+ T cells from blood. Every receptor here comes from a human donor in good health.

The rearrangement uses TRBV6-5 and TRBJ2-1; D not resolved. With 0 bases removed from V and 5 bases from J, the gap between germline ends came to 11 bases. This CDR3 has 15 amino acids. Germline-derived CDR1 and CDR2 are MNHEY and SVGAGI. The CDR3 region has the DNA TGTGCCAGCAGTTACTCGGGAAGACGGAACAATGAGCAGTTCTTC. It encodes CASSYSGRRNNEQFF.

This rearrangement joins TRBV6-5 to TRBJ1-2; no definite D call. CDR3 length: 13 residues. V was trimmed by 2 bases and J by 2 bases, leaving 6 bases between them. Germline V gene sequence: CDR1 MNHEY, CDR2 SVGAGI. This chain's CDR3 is CASSYRTNYGYTF. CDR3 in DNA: TGTGCCAGCAGTTACAGGACGAACTATGGCTACACCTTC.

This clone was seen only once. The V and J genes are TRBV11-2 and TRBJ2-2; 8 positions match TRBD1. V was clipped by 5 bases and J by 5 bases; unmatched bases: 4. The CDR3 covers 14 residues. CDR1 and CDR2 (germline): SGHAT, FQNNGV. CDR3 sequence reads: CASSHGTGTGELFF. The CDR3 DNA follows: TGTGCCAGCAGCCATGGGACAGGTACCGGGGAGCTGTTTTTT.

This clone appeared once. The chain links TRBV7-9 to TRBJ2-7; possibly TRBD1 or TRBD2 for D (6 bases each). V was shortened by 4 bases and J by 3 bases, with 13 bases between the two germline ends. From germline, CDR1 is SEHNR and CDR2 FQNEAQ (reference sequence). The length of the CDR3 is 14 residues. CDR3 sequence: CASSSSEGVYEQYF. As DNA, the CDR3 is TGTGCCAGCAGCTCGTCGGAGGGGGTCTACGAGCAGTACTTC.

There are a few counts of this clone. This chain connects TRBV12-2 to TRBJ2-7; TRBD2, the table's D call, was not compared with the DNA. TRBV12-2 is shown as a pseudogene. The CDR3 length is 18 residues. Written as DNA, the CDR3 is TGTGCAAGTCGCTTAGCCCTGACTAGCGGGAGACCCACCTACGAGCAGTACTTC. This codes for CASRLALTSGRPTYEQYF.

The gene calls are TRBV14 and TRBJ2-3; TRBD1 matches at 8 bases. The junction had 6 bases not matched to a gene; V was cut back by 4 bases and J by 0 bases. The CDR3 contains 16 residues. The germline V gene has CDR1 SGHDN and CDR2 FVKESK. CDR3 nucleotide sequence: TGTGCCAGCAGCCTATGGACAGGGACTAGCACAGATACGCAGTATTTT. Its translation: CASSLWTGTSTDTQYF.

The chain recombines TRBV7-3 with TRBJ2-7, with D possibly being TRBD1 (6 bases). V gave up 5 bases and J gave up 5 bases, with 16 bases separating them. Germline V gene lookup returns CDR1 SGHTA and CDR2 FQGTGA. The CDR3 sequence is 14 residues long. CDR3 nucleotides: TGTGCCAGCAGCCCCTTGGGACAAGGCGACGAGCAGTACTTC. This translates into CASSPLGQGDEQYF.

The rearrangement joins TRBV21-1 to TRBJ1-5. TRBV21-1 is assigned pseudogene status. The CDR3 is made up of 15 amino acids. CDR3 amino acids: CASSNSGGRNQPQHF. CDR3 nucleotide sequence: TGTGCCAGCAGCAACTCTGGGGGGCGAAATCAGCCCCAGCATTTT.

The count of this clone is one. The CDR3 DNA reads TGCGCCAGCAGCCAGCGGGACAGCAATTCACCCCTCCACTTT. Residues: CASSQRDSNSPLHF. V usage is TRBV4-1 and J usage is TRBJ1-6, with TRBD1 matching 7 bases. V lost 3 bases and J lost 7; bases outside the gene matches: 3. The CDR3 totals 14 residues. Germline V CDR1 and CDR2: MGHRA, YSYEKL.

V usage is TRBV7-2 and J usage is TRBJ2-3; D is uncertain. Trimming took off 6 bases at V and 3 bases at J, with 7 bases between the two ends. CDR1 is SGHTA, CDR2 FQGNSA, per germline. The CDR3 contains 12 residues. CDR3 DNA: TGTGCCAGCAGACAGATTACAGATACGCAGTATTTT. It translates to CASRQITDTQYF.

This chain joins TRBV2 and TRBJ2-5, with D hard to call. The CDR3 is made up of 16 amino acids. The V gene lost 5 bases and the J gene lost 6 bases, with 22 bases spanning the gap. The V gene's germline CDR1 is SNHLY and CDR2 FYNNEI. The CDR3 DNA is TGTGCCAGCAGTATTACCCCCGGGCCCGACCCCCAGACCCAGTACTTC. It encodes CASSITPGPDPQTQYF.

The CDR3 sequence is CASSLEVRANTEAFF. The DNA for the CDR3 is TGCGCCAGCAGCTTGGAAGTGCGGGCGAACACTGAAGCTTTCTTT. The J gene is TRBJ1-1, the V gene TRBV5-1; D is uncertain. With 0 bases removed from V and 1 base from J, the gap between germline ends came to 10 bases. CDR1 and CDR2 (germline): SGHRS, YFSETQ. The length of the CDR3 is 15 residues. The variable domain in full, completed from reference TRBV5-1 and TRBJ1-1, reads KAGVTQTPRYLIKTRGQQVTLSCSPISGHRSVSWYQQTPGQGLQFLFEYFSETQRNKGNFPGRFSGRQFSNSRSEMNVSTLELGDSALYLCASSLEVRANTEAFFGQGTRLTVV.

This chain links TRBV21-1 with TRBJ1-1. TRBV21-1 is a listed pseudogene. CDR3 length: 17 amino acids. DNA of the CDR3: TGTGCCAGCAGCAAAGGAGGAGCCGGGGGCGAGAACACTGAAGCTTTCTTT. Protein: CASSKGGAGGENTEAFF.

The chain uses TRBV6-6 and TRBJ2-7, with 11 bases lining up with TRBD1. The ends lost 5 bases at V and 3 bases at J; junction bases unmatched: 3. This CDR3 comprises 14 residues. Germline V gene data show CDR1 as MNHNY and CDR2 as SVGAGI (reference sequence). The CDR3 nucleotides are TGTGCCAGCAGTGCAGGGACAGGGGGCTACGAGCAGTACTTC. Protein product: CASSAGTGGYEQYF.

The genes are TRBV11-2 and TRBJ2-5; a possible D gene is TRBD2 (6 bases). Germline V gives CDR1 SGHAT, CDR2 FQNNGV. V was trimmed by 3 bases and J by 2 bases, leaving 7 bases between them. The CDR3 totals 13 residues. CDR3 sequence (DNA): TGTGCCAGCAGCTTCGGGACTCAAGAGACCCAGTACTTC. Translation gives CASSFGTQETQYF.

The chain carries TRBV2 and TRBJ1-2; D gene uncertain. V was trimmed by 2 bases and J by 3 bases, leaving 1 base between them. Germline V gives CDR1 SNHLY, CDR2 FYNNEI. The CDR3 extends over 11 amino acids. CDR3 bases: TGTGCCAGCAGTGAACACTATGGCTACACCTTC. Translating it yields CASSEHYGYTF.

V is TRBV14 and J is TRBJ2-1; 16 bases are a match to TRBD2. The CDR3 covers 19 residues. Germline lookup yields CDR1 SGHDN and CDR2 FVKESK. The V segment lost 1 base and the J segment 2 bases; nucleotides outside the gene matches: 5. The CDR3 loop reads CASSQGPGLAGGPYNEQFF. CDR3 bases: TGTGCCAGCAGCCAAGGCCCGGGACTAGCGGGAGGGCCCTACAATGAGCAGTTCTTC.